These 2 T cell receptor beta chains were sequenced from one sample in a study of OX40 agonist ivuxolimab in advanced cancers. Data came from immunoSEQ multiplex PCR; TCRdb stores just in-frame clones and leaves some out. The sample shows approximately 50,000 clones, 93% of them seen only once. The sequences come from CD4+ or CD8+ T cells sorted from blood, collected in a trial of the OX40 agonist ivuxolimab. The receptors derive from an adult with an advanced solid tumor such as melanoma, head and neck, liver or kidney cancer.

The chain links TRBV7-2 to TRBJ2-1; 7 bases agree with TRBD1. The CDR3 is made up of 19 amino acids. Germline CDR1 SGHTA, CDR2 FQGNSA. Germline trimming cut 0 bases from V and 6 bases from J; bases unmatched to any gene: 17. For the CDR3, the DNA is TGTGCCAGCAGCTTAGCGCCAAGGGGTAGGGGACAGAACGGCAATGAGCAGTTCTTC. As protein: CASSLAPRGRGQNGNEQFF.

The rearrangement joins TRBV6-1 to TRBJ1-5; the D is unclear. This CDR3 contains 16 residues. Germline lookup yields CDR1 MNHNS and CDR2 SASEGT. V was trimmed by 1 base and J by 4 bases, leaving 14 bases between them. As DNA, the CDR3 is TGTGCCAGCAGTGAAGGAACCGTACGTACGAATCAGCCCCAGCATTTT. Protein: CASSEGTVRTNQPQHF.